This T cell receptor (beta chain) was obtained from a study of human T cells and chemical hapten exposure. Study context: Donors were sensitized with 2% DPC on the upper inner arm. All through the approximately 24-week study, the scalp of each patient received diphenylcyclopropenone doses weekly. Patch tests delivered 0.01% DPC to the upper back and were evaluated at 6 days.

Trimming removed 0 bases from V and 5 bases from J, with 8 bases in between. The CDR3 is 14 residues long. Germline V CDR1 and CDR2: SGHTA, FQGNSA. The time point was: patch test 1, 2 weeks after DPC sensitization. Treatment defined: therapeutic diphenylcyclopropenone sensitization with weekly scalp DPC. Alopecia patients between 18 and 70 years old and suitable for DPC were used as donors. TCRdb called the RACE reads again in MiXCR, with one record for every CDR3 protein. The sample carries 350,000 or so distinct CDR3 sequences, 5.5% to 8% recorded once. The sample holds many counts of this clonotype.

The TCR originated in a woman under 30 with alopecia areata. Some clones in this sample may be carry-over from other donors' samples. The gene calls are TRBV7-2 and TRBJ1-3; D is undetermined. The sample consisted of whole blood, taken in connection with sensitization to the hapten diphenylcyclopropenone (DPC). The DNA for the CDR3 is TGTGCCAGCAGCTTAGCTGGGGTACGAAACACCATATATTTT. Amino acids: CASSLAGVRNTIYF.